The 10 T cell receptor beta chains given below trace back to one sample, sequenced in a study of blood T cell repertoires in COVID-19. The table came from immunoSEQ multiplex PCR; TCRdb's copy has only in-frame clones and leaves some out. The sample carries about 100,000 clones, 85% recorded once. The sequenced sample consisted of peripheral blood. The receptors stem from a man aged 50 to 60 with active or convalescent COVID-19.

For the CDR3, the DNA is TGTGCCAGTAGTATAGTGCGGAACACTGAAGCTTTCTTT. This encodes CASSIVRNTEAFF. The genes are TRBV19 and TRBJ1-1; D uncertain. Per the germline V gene, CDR1 is LNHDA and CDR2 is SQIVND (reference sequence). V lost 1 base to trimming and J lost 1 base, with 4 bases between them. The CDR3 covers 13 residues.

The rearrangement joins TRBV6-5 to TRBJ1-3; TRBD1 is a possible D gene (5 bases). CDR3 size: 14 residues. Trimming took off 8 bases at V and 4 bases at J, with 15 bases between the two ends. The germline CDR1 and CDR2 sequences are MNHEY and SVGAGI. Here the CDR3 reads CASGADASGNTIYF. Written as DNA, the CDR3 is TGTGCCAGCGGGGCGGATGCATCAGGAAACACCATATATTTT.

Note on this clone: This same CDR3 is encoded by further DNA sequences in the sample. The gene calls are TRBV15 and TRBJ1-2; D uncertain. The V gene lost 0 bases and the J gene lost 2 bases, with 4 bases spanning the gap. The CDR3 length is 13 residues. Germline V lookup: CDR1 LNHNV, CDR2 YYDKDF (reference sequence). CDR3 region: CATSRDRNYGYTF. The CDR3 DNA reads TGTGCCACCAGCAGAGATAGAAACTATGGCTACACCTTC.

In its sample, this clone was seen a few times. The genes are TRBV12-5 and TRBJ1-5; a possible D gene is TRBD1 (5 bases). The germline gives CDR1 LGHNT, CDR2 FRNRAP. Trimming shortened V by 2 bases and J by 6 bases, and 8 bases separated the two germline ends. The CDR3 sequence is 13 residues long. CDR3 sequence (DNA): TGTGCTAGTGGTTTGACCGGGGGTCAGCCCCAGCATTTT. This sequence encodes CASGLTGGQPQHF.

This clone has a handful of counts. The chain links TRBV5-1 to TRBJ1-2; TRBD1 aligns across 10 bases. Germline-derived CDR1 and CDR2 are SGHRS and YFSETQ. The CDR3 is 14 amino acids. V trimming: 4 bases; J trimming: 4 bases; junction bases outside the gene matches: 4. In nucleotides, the CDR3 is TGCGCCAGCAGCCCCGGACAGGGGGTCTATGGCTACACCTTC. Encoded protein: CASSPGQGVYGYTF.

The chain recombines TRBV5-1 with TRBJ2-2, with unresolved D. Germline V gives CDR1 SGHRS, CDR2 YFSETQ. The V end lost 4 bases, the J end lost 6 bases, and 16 bases lay between the germline ends. The length of the CDR3 is 15 residues. CDR3 sequence: CASSLSADWAGELFF. The CDR3 nucleotides read TGCGCCAGCAGCCTCTCGGCTGACTGGGCCGGGGAGCTGTTTTTT. Variable domain in full (rest from reference TRBV5-1 and TRBJ2-2): KAGVTQTPRYLIKTRGQQVTLSCSPISGHRSVSWYQQTPGQGLQFLFEYFSETQRNKGNFPGRFSGRQFSNSRSEMNVSTLELGDSALYLCASSLSADWAGELFFGEGSRLTVL.

The chain has TRBV24-1 and TRBJ2-1; 10 nucleotides line up with TRBD2. Looked up from germline, CDR1 is KGHDR and CDR2 is SFDVKD. The junction had 1 base not matched to a gene; V was cut back by 3 bases and J by 0 bases. This CDR3 comprises 16 residues. CDR3 protein: CATSDPSGSSYNEQFF. The CDR3 DNA reads TGTGCCACCAGTGATCCTAGCGGGAGCTCCTACAATGAGCAGTTCTTC.

V is TRBV19 and J is TRBJ1-1; tentative D call: TRBD1 (6 bases). V lost 4 bases to trimming and J lost 5 bases, with 14 bases between them. Looked up from germline, CDR1 is LNHDA and CDR2 is SQIVND (reference sequence). The CDR3 spans 14 residues. DNA of the CDR3: TGTGCCAGTAGTACCCAGGGGAGTTGGACTGAAGCTTTCTTT. As protein: CASSTQGSWTEAFF.

This chain links TRBV2 with TRBJ2-1, with 11 bases identical to TRBD2. CDR1 SNHLY and CDR2 FYNNEI come from the germline V gene. Trimming removed 7 bases from V and 10 bases from J; junction bases left unmatched: 12. The CDR3 consists of 15 residues. The CDR3 DNA reads as TGTGCCAGCAAGGTAGGGCTAGCGGGAGGCGGGGAGCAGTTCTTC. As protein: CASKVGLAGGGEQFF.

This clone occurred a few times. This chain uses TRBV10-3 with TRBJ2-7, with TRBD1 matching over 9 bases. The germline CDR1 and CDR2 sequences are ENHRY and SYGVKD. The V gene end was trimmed by 5 bases and the J gene end by 4 bases; junction bases not matched to a gene: 9. The CDR3 runs 15 residues. The chain's CDR3 is CAISLSRDRVYEQYF. The CDR3 coding sequence is TGTGCCATCAGTCTATCTCGGGACAGGGTATACGAGCAGTACTTC.